Below are 21 T cell receptor beta chains sequenced from a single sample in a study of tissue T cells after allogeneic stem cell transplantation. Data came from immunoSEQ multiplex PCR; TCRdb stores just in-frame clones and leaves some out. This sample has about 22,000 clones; just under 75% occur once, and the top ten carry 0.65% to 0.75%. Source material: spleen. These receptors came from a female BALB/c mouse in good health. For this mouse line, the MHC haplotype is H2-d.

As concerns this clone: Gene names denote mouse genes. The CDR3 end is not reached by the read, which stops 1 residue before it; the germline J gene fills it in. The V and J genes are TRBV14 and TRBJ1-1; 7 bases agree with TRBD1. The CDR3 runs 14 residues. V was pared by 4 bases and J by 0 bases, with 3 bases of the junction left unmatched. The germline V gene encodes CDR1 SGHDT and CDR2 FRDEAV. CDR3 DNA, as far as it was read: TGTGCCAGCAGTCGACAGGGAACAAACACAGAAGTCTTC. Its translation: CASSRQGTNTEVF. In full, the CDR3 reads CASSRQGTNTEVFF.

Comments on this clone: Here the gene names and germline are mouse. The CDR3 end lies 1 residue beyond the end of the read and is filled in from the germline J gene. The V and J genes are TRBV1 and TRBJ1-1, with TRBD1 matching over 7 bases. The germline gives CDR1 NSQYPW, CDR2 LRSPGD (reference sequence). V shed 3 bases and J 4 bases; nucleotides not matched to a gene: 2. CDR3 length: 13 amino acids. This CDR3 is CTCSAGQITEVFF. The DNA read from the CDR3 is TGCACCTGCAGTGCGGGACAGATCACAGAAGTCTTC. Using reference TRBV1 and TRBJ1-1 for the parts outside the CDR3, the full variable domain is VTLLEQNPRWRLVPRGQAVNLRCILKNSQYPWMSWYQQDLQKQLQWLFTLRSPGDKEVKSLPGADYLATRVTDTELRLQVANMSQGRTLYCTCSAGQITEVFFGKGTRLTVV.

Comments on this clone: Mouse gene names apply. The sequenced fragment ends 1 residue before the CDR3 boundary, so the rest is inferred from the germline J gene. The chain couples TRBV19 to TRBJ1-6; 10 positions agree with TRBD1. TRBJ1-6 carries the ORF label, with uncertain function. Germline values: CDR1 FNHDT, CDR2 SITEND (reference sequence). Trimming took 4 bases from V and 7 from J; bases not matched to a gene: 5. This CDR3 is built from 15 residues. The CDR3 loop is CASSRDRGGNSPLYF. The DNA read from the CDR3 is TGTGCCAGCAGTCGGGACAGGGGAGGGAATTCGCCCCTCTAC.

A note on this clone: Each gene name is a mouse one. The read stops 1 residue short of the end of the CDR3; the missing end is completed from the germline J gene. The V gene is TRBV19, the J gene TRBJ2-1; no clear D gene. Germline CDR1 reads FNHDT; CDR2 reads SITEND (reference sequence). The CDR3 has 14 residues. V was clipped by 0 bases and J by 0 bases, with 4 bases between them. CDR3 DNA, as far as it was read: TGTGCCAGCAGTATAGGACATAACTATGCTGAGCAGTTC. This translates into CASSIGHNYAEQF. The entire CDR3 protein reads CASSIGHNYAEQFF.

In regard to this clone: Mouse gene names apply. Read coverage stops 1 residue before the CDR3 terminus; the germline J gene supplies the remainder. The chain links TRBV19 to TRBJ1-6, with D unresolved. TRBJ1-6 is filed as an ORF, its function uncertain. This CDR3 comprises 13 residues. Deletions cut 2 bases from V and 6 bases from J, with 6 bases between. CDR1 FNHDT and CDR2 SITEND come from the germline V gene (reference sequence). The chain's CDR3 is CASSITVNSPLYF. CDR3 DNA, as far as it was read: TGTGCCAGCAGTATTACAGTTAATTCGCCCCTCTAC.

This clone has more than one count but fewer than ten. The gene symbols are mouse symbols. The read falls 1 residue short of the CDR3 end, and the missing part is taken from the germline J gene. V usage is TRBV4 and J usage is TRBJ2-7; TRBD2 is a possible D gene (5 bases). Trimming cost V 3 bases and J 1 base, with 7 bases left between them. The CDR3 extends over 13 amino acids. CDR1 is LGHDT, CDR2 YNNKQL, per germline (reference sequence). The CDR3 DNA, read in part, is TGTGCCAGCAGCTACTGGGTGTCCTATGAACAGTAC. Translating it yields CASSYWVSYEQY. The full CDR3 reads CASSYWVSYEQYF.

Remarks on this clone: Gene names denote mouse genes. The CDR3 is cut off 1 residue early in the read; its end comes from the germline J gene. V usage is TRBV2 and J usage is TRBJ2-5; the match to TRBD1 covers 8 bases. The CDR3 has 14 amino acids. The V and J ends lost 0 bases and 5 bases, in that order; junction bases with no gene match: 1. The germline V gene has CDR1 LGHNA and CDR2 YSYQKL. CDR3 region: CASSQDQGADTQYF. The sequenced CDR3 bases are TGTGCCAGCAGCCAAGATCAGGGGGCAGACACCCAGTAC.

In the case of this clone: Genes and germline come from the mouse. The CDR3 end falls 1 residue outside the read, so it is completed with the germline J gene. V is TRBV4 and J is TRBJ2-2, with TRBD1 matching over 9 bases. Germline CDR1 and CDR2: LGHDT and YNNKQL (reference sequence). CDR3 size: 15 residues. V lost 4 bases to trimming and J lost 3 bases; unmatched junction nucleotides: 3. This CDR3 is CASSFRDRDTGQLYF. CDR3 DNA, as far as it was read: TGTGCCAGCAGCTTCCGGGACAGGGACACCGGGCAGCTCTAC.

As to this clone: The listed genes are named as in mouse. Sequencing ends 1 residue short of the CDR3 end; the germline J gene provides the rest. This chain uses TRBV19 with TRBJ2-3; tentative D call: TRBD1 (5 bases). Trimming removed 6 bases at V and 3 bases at J, with 5 bases between. The CDR3 sequence is 11 residues long. Per germline, CDR1 FNHDT and CDR2 SITEND (reference sequence). The CDR3 DNA, read in part, is TGTGCCAGCAACAGGGCAGAAACGCTGTAT. This encodes CASNRAETLY. Given in full, the CDR3 is CASNRAETLYF.

With regard to this clone: Gene names are the mouse ones. From the germline J gene comes the end of the CDR3, since the read stops 1 residue before it. The gene calls are TRBV13-1 and TRBJ2-4; TRBD2 agrees at 10 bases. The CDR3 extends over 13 amino acids. Trimming at V came to 5 bases and at J to 5 bases, leaving 2 bases not matched to a gene. In germline, CDR1 is NSHNY, CDR2 SYGAGN. CDR3 loop: CASRAGGANTLYF. The CDR3 DNA, read in part, is TGTGCCAGCAGGGCTGGGGGGGCAAACACCTTGTAC.

This clone was seen only once. Gene names denote mouse genes. Sequencing ends 1 residue short of the CDR3 end; the germline J gene provides the rest. The chain has TRBV13-2 and TRBJ1-2, with 8 bases aligning to TRBD1. The trim removed 2 bases at V and 4 bases at J, leaving 7 bases unmatched. The CDR3 has 15 amino acids. The germline CDR1 and CDR2 sequences are NNHNN and SYGAGS (reference sequence). The CDR3 bases that were read are TGTGCCAGCGGTGAGGCACAGGGGGACATCTCCGACTACACC. Translating it yields CASGEAQGDISDYT. The entire CDR3 is CASGEAQGDISDYTF.

Concerning this clone: Germline and genes: mouse. The read halts 1 residue ahead of the CDR3 end, with the missing end drawn from the germline J gene. V gene TRBV31 combines with J gene TRBJ2-3; a possible D gene is TRBD1 (6 bases). This CDR3 has 14 residues. Germline V lookup: CDR1 GKSSPN, CDR2 SITVG. V lost 0 bases, J lost 0 bases, and 7 bases lay in between. CDR3 DNA, as far as it was read: TGTGCCTGGAGTCTAGGGGGTAGTGCAGAAACGCTGTAT. Protein product: CAWSLGGSAETLY. The complete CDR3 reads CAWSLGGSAETLYF.

About this clone: Mouse gene names apply. The read finishes 1 residue shy of the CDR3 end, and the germline J gene is used to complete it. The chain recombines TRBV13-1 with TRBJ2-3; D possibly uses TRBD1 or TRBD2 (5 bases each). V was trimmed by 7 bases and J by 0 bases, leaving 9 bases between them. Germline CDR1 is NSHNY and CDR2 is SYGAGN. The CDR3 is 13 residues long. Partial CDR3 DNA: TGTGCCAGCCGGGGGTCTAGTGCAGAAACGCTGTAT. Its protein is CASRGSSAETLY. The CDR3 as a whole reads CASRGSSAETLYF.

To note about this clone: Each gene name is a mouse one. The CDR3 is cut off 1 residue early in the read; its end comes from the germline J gene. J is TRBJ2-5 and V is TRBV5, with 7 bases aligning to TRBD2. J lost 3 bases, V lost 0 bases, and 3 bases had no gene match. CDR3 length: 15 amino acids. Looked up from germline, CDR1 is LGHNA and CDR2 is YNLKQL (reference sequence). The CDR3 here is CASSQDQTGQDTQYF. Incomplete CDR3 DNA: TGTGCCAGCAGCCAAGACCAGACTGGGCAAGACACCCAGTAC.

Remarks on this clone: Germline and genes: mouse. Sequencing ends 1 residue short of the CDR3 end; the germline J gene provides the rest. V and J are TRBV31 and TRBJ1-4; the match to TRBD1 covers 8 bases. Germline lookup yields CDR1 GKSSPN and CDR2 SITVG. After removal of 5 bases from V and 8 bases from J, the junction contained 7 bases not matched to a gene. The CDR3 is made up of 13 amino acids. The CDR3 here is CAWGPGGAERLFF. CDR3 bases read: TGTGCCTGGGGCCCAGGGGGCGCGGAAAGATTATTT.

This clone was found a few times. Mouse gene names and germline throughout. The read terminates 1 residue before the CDR3 end, so the remaining end is supplied by the germline J gene. This rearrangement joins TRBV13-2 to TRBJ1-4; 9 bases agree with TRBD1. V was clipped by 0 bases and J by 4 bases; unmatched bases: 4. From germline, CDR1 is NNHNN and CDR2 SYGAGS (reference sequence). The CDR3 is 16 amino acids. The CDR3 sequence is CASGDAGQGFNERLFF. CDR3 DNA (partial): TGTGCCAGCGGTGATGCGGGACAGGGATTCAACGAAAGATTATTT.

Concerning this clone itself: The gene names here belong to mouse. The read ends 1 residue shy of where the CDR3 ends; the end is completed using the germline J gene. J is TRBJ2-7 and V is TRBV13-1, with TRBD1 matching over 12 bases. CDR3 size: 15 residues. V shed 1 base, J shed 7 bases, and the junction held 6 bases outside the gene matches. Germline lookup yields CDR1 NSHNY and CDR2 SYGAGN. CDR3 bases read: TGTGCCAGCAGTGATTCCGGGACAGGGGGCGGGGAACAGTAC. It encodes CASSDSGTGGGEQY. The CDR3 in its entirety is CASSDSGTGGGEQYF.

This clone turned up a few times. Germline and genes: mouse. The sequence runs out 1 residue before the end of the CDR3; the remainder is reconstructed from the germline J gene. The chain couples TRBV19 to TRBJ1-5, with 9 bases that match TRBD1. The junction had 7 bases not matched to a gene; V was cut back by 4 bases and J by 5 bases. This CDR3 has 15 amino acids. Germline-derived CDR1 and CDR2 are FNHDT and SITEND (reference sequence). CDR3 DNA (partial): TGTGCCAGCAGTCCTGGGACAGGGAGGGACCAGGCTCCGCTT. Translation gives CASSPGTGRDQAPL. The entire CDR3 sequence reads CASSPGTGRDQAPLF. The full variable domain, completed using reference TRBV19 and TRBJ1-5, is GGIITQTPKFLIGQEGQKLTLKCQQNFNHDTMYWYRQDSGKGLRLIYYSITENDLQKGDLSEGYDASREKKSSFSLTVTSAQKNEMAVFLCASSPGTGRDQAPLFGEGTRLSVL.

A remark on this clone: Gene labels here are mouse ones. The read terminates 1 residue ahead of where the CDR3 ends, so the germline J gene completes it. The chain recombines TRBV19 with TRBJ2-3, with 14 bases identical to TRBD2. The CDR3 runs to 16 residues. CDR1 and CDR2 from the germline V gene are FNHDT and SITEND (reference sequence). The V segment lost 4 bases and the J segment 5 bases; nucleotides outside the gene matches: 6. CDR3 DNA, as far as it was read: TGTGCCAGCAGTTCCCTGGGACTGGGGGGGCAAGAAACGCTGTAT. This sequence encodes CASSSLGLGGQETLY. The complete CDR3 protein is CASSSLGLGGQETLYF.

A remark on this clone: Mouse gene names apply. The read falls 1 residue short of the CDR3 end, and the missing part is taken from the germline J gene. The chain links TRBV3 to TRBJ2-3; 7 nucleotides agree with TRBD2. This CDR3 has 13 residues. V gave up 3 bases and J gave up 6 bases; unmatched junction bases: 3. Germline values: CDR1 SNHLY, CDR2 FYNGKV (reference sequence). CDR3 sequence reads: CASSFGTVETLYF. The CDR3 DNA, read in part, is TGTGCCAGCAGCTTTGGGACTGTTGAAACGCTGTAT. The variable domain in full, with the rest retrieved from reference TRBV3 and TRBJ2-3, is GPKVLQIPSHQIIDMGQMVTLNCDPVSNHLYFYWYKQILGQQMEFLVNFYNGKVMEKSKLFKDQFSVERPDGSYFTLKIQPTALEDSAVYFCASSFGTVETLYFGSGTRLTVL.

About this clone itself: Mouse germline and gene names are used. The missing CDR3 end, 1 residue past where the read stops, is filled in from the germline J gene. V is TRBV19 and J is TRBJ2-1; 10 bases agree with TRBD1. With 5 bases clipped from V and 5 bases from J, the junction kept 1 base outside the gene matches. The CDR3 covers 13 residues. In germline, CDR1 is FNHDT, CDR2 SITEND (reference sequence). The chain's CDR3 is CASRGTGDAEQFF. Partial CDR3 DNA: TGTGCCAGCAGAGGGACAGGGGATGCTGAGCAGTTC.